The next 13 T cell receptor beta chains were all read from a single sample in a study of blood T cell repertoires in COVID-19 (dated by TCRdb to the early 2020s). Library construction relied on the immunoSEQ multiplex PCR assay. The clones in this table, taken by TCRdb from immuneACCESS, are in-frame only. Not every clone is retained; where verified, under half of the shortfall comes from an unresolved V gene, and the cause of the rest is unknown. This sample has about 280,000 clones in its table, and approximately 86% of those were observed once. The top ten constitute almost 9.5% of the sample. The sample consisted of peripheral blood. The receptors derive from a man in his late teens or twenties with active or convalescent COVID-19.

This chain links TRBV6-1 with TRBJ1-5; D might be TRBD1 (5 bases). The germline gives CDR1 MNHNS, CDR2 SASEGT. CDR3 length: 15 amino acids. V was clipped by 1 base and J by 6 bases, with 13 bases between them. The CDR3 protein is CASSEEAGISQPQHF. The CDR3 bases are TGTGCCAGCAGTGAAGAGGCAGGGATAAGTCAGCCCCAGCATTTT.

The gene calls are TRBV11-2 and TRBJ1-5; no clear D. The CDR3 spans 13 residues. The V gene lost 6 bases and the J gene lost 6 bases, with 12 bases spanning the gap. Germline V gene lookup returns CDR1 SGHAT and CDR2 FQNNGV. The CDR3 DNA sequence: TGTGCCAGCAGTGGAGTTCCGGCTCAGCCCCAGCATTTT. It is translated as CASSGVPAQPQHF.

As DNA, the CDR3 is TGTGCCAGCAGCCAAGATGATACGGACACTGAAGCTTTCTTT. This gives the protein CASSQDDTDTEAFF. This chain joins TRBV4-2 and TRBJ1-1; D call uncertain. There are 14 residues in the CDR3. Germline V CDR1 and CDR2: LGHNA, YNFKEQ. Trimming removed 0 bases at V and 3 bases at J, with 8 bases between.

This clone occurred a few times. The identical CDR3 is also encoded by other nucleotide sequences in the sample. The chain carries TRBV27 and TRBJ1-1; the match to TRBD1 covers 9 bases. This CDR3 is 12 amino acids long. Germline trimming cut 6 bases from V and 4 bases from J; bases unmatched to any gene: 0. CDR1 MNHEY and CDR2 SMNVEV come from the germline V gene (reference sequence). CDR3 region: CASRTGGTEAFF. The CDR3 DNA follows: TGTGCCAGCAGGACAGGGGGCACTGAAGCTTTCTTT.

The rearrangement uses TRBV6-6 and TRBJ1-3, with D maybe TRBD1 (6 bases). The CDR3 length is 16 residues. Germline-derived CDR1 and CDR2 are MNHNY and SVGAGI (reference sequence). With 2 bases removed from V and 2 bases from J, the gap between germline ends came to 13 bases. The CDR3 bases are TGTGCCAGCAGTTACCCCGGGGACATACCTGGAAACACCATATATTTT. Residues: CASSYPGDIPGNTIYF.

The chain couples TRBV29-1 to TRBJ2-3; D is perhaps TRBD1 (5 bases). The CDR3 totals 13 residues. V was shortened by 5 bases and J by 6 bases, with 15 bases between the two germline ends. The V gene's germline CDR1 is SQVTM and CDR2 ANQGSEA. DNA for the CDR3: TGCAGCGTTTTGGACACCTGGTCGGATACGCAGTATTTT. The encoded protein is CSVLDTWSDTQYF.

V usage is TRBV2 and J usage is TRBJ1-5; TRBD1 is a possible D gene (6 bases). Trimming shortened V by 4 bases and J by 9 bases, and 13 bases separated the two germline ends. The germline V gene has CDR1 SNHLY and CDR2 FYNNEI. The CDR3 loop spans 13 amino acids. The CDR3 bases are TGTGCCAGCAGTGGGCCAGGGACATGGCCCCAGCATTTT. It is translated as CASSGPGTWPQHF.

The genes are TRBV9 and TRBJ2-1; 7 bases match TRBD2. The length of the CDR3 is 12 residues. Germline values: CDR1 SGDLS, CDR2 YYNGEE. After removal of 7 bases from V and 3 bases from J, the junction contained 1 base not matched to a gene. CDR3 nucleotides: TGTGCCAGCGGGACTAACTACAATGAGCAGTTCTTC. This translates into CASGTNYNEQFF.

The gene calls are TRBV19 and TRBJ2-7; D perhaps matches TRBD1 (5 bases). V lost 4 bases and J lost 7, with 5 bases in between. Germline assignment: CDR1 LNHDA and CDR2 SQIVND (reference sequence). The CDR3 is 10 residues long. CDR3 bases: TGTGCCAGTAGTACAGGGGAGCAGTACTTC. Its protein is CASSTGEQYF.

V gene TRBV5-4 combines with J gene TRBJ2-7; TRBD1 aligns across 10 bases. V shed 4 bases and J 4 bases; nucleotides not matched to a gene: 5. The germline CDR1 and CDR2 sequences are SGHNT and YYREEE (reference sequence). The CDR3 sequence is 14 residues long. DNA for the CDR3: TGTGCCAGCAGCGCGGGGACAGGGGCATACGAGCAGTACTTC. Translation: CASSAGTGAYEQYF.

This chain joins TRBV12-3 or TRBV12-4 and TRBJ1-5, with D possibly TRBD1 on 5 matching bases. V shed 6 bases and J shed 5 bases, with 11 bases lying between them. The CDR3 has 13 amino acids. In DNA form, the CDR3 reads TGTGCCAGCAGCCCCGGGGGGGATCAGCCCCAGCATTTT. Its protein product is CASSPGGDQPQHF.

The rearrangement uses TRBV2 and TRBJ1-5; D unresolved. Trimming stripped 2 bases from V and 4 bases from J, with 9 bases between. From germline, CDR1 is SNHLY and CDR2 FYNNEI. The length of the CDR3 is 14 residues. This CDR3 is CASSEPPVNQPQHF. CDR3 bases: TGTGCCAGCAGTGAACCTCCAGTAAATCAGCCCCAGCATTTT.

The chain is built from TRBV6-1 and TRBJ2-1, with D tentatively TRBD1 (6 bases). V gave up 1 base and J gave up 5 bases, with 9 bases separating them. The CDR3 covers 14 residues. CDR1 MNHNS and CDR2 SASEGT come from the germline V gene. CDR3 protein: CASSEVGHHNEQFF. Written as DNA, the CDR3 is TGTGCCAGCAGTGAAGTGGGACACCACAATGAGCAGTTCTTC.